This paragraph covers one T cell receptor beta chain sequence. The CDR3 totals 15 residues. V gave up 5 bases and J gave up 0 bases; unmatched junction bases: 7. CDR1 is SGHVS, CDR2 FNYEAQ, per germline. The data were taken from a study of T cell changes during pregnancy in multiple sclerosis. Sequencing used immunoSEQ multiplex PCR; TCRdb keeps in-frame clones, though not all of them. The top ten hold roughly 1.7% of the sample, which has fewer than 85,000 clones, about 94% seen once. The sample here was peripheral blood, taken in the first trimester of pregnancy. The receptor was derived from a female donor in good health, enrolled as a control in a pregnancy study. The chain is built from TRBV7-6 and TRBJ2-7; 7 bases agree with TRBD1. CDR3 loop: CASSRRDSNSYEQYF. The CDR3 DNA follows: TGTGCCAGCAGCCGCCGGGACAGCAACTCCTACGAGCAGTACTTC.